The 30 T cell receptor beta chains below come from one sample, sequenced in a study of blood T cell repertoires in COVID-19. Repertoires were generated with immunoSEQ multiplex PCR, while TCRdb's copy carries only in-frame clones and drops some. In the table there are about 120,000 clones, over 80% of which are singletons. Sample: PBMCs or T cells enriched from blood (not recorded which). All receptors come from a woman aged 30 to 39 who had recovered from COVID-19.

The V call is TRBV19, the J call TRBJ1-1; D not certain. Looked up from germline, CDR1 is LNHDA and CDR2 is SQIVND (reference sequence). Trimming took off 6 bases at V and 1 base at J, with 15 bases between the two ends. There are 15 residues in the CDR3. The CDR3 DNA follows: TGTGCCAGTAGGGACCGCGGGCACAAGAACACTGAAGCTTTCTTT. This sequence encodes CASRDRGHKNTEAFF.

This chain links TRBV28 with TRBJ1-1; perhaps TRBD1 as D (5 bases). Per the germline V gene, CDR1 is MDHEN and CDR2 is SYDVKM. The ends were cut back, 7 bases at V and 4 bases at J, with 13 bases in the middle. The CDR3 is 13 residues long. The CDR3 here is CASILGGGTEAFF. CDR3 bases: TGTGCCAGCATCCTGGGGGGGGGCACTGAAGCTTTCTTT.

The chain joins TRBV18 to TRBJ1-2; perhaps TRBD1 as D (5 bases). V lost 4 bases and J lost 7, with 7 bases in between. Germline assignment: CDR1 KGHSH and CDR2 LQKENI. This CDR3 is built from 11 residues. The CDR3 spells CASSLRVGYTF. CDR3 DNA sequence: TGTGCCAGCTCACTCAGGGTTGGCTACACCTTC.

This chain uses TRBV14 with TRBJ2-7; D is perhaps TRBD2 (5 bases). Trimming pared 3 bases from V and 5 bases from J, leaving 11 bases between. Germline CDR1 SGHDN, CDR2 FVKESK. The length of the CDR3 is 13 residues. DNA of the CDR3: TGTGCCAGCAGCCACAACCTCGGGAACGAGCAGTACTTC. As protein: CASSHNLGNEQYF.

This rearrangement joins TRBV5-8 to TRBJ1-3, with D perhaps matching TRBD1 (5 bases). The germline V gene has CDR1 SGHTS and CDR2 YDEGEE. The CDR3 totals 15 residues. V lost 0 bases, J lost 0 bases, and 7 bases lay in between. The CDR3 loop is CASSLGQTSGNTIYF. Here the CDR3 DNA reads TGTGCCAGCAGCTTGGGACAGACCTCTGGAAACACCATATATTTT.

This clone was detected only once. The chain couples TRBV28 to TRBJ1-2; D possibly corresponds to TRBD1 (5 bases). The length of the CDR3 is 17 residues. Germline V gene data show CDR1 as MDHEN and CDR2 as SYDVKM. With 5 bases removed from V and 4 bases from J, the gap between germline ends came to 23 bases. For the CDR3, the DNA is TGTGCCAGCAGTCCTCCACCCTGGGGGAGGCTCGTCTATGGCTACACCTTC. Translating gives CASSPPPWGRLVYGYTF.

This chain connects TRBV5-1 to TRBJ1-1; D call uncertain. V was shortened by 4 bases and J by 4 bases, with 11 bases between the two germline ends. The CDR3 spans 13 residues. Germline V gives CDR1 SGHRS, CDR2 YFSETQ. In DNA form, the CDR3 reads TGCGCCAGCAGCCCCGCGACTCGCACTGAAGCTTTCTTT. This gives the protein CASSPATRTEAFF.

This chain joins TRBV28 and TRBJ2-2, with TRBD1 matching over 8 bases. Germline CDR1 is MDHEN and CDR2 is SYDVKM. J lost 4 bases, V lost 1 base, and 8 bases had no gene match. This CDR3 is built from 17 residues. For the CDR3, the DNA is TGTGCCAGCAGTTTATTCGGGACAGGTTATTTCACCGGGGAGCTGTTTTTT. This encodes CASSLFGTGYFTGELFF.

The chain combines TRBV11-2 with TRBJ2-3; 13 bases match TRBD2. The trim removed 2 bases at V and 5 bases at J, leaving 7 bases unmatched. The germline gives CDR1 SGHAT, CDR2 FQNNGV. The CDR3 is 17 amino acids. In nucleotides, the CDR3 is TGTGCCAGCAGCTTAAGACTAGCGGGAGGTGGGGGAGATACGCAGTATTTT. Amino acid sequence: CASSLRLAGGGGDTQYF.

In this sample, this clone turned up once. The CDR3 DNA sequence: TGTGCCAGCAGCGTAGTAGATCGGGCGGGAGGAGGTGATACGCAGTATTTT. Protein: CASSVVDRAGGGDTQYF. This chain connects TRBV9 to TRBJ2-3, with 8 bases identical to TRBD2. This CDR3 has 17 residues. The trim removed 0 bases at V and 6 bases at J, leaving 12 bases unmatched. Germline V gene data show CDR1 as SGDLS and CDR2 as YYNGEE.

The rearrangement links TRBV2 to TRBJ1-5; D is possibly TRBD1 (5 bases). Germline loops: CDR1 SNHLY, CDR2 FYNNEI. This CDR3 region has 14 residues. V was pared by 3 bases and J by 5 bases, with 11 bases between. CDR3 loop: CASSEGQIYQPQHF. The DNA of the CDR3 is TGTGCCAGCAGTGAGGGGCAGATTTATCAGCCCCAGCATTTT.

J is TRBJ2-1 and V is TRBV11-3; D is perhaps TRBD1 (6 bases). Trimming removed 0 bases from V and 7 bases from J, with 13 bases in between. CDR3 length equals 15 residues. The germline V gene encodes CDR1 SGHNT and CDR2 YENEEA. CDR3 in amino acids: CASSLDPQGWNEQFF. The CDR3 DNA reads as TGTGCCAGCAGCTTAGATCCCCAGGGGTGGAATGAGCAGTTCTTC.

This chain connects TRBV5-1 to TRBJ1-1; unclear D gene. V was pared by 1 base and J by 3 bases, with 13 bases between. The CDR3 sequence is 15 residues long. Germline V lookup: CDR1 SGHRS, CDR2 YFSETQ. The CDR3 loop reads CASSLSSLEDTEAFF. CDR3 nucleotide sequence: TGCGCCAGCAGCTTGAGTAGCCTAGAGGACACTGAAGCTTTCTTT.

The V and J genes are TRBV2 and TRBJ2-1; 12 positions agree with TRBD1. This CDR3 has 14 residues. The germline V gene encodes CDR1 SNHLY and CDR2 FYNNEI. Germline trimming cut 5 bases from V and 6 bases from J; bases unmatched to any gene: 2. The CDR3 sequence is CASSRDRGLNEQFF. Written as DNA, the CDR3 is TGTGCCAGCAGTAGGGACAGGGGGCTCAATGAGCAGTTCTTC.

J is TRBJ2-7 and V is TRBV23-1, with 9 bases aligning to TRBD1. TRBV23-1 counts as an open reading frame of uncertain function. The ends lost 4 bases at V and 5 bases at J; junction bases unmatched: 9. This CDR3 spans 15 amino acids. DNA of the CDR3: TGCGCCAGCAGTCCCCCGGGACAGGGCAGGGACGAGCAGTACTTC. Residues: CASSPPGQGRDEQYF.

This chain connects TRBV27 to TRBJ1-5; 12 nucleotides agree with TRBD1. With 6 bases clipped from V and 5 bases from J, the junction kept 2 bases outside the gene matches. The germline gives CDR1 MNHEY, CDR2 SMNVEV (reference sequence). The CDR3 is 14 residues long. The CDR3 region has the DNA TGTGCCAGCAGGGGGACAGGGGGCTATCAGCCCCAGCATTTT. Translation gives CASRGTGGYQPQHF.

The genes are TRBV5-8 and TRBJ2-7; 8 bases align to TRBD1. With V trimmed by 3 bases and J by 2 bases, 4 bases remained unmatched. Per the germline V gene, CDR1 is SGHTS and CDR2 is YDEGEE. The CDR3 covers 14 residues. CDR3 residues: CASSSRDRTYEQYF. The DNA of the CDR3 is TGTGCCAGCAGCTCCCGGGACAGGACCTACGAGCAGTACTTC.

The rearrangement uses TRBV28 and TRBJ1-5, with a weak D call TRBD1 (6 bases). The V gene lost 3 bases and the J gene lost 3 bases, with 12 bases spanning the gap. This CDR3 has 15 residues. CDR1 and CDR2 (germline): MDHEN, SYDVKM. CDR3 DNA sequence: TGTGCCAGCAGTTTCATGGGGGGGCCCAATCAGCCCCAGCATTTT. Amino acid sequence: CASSFMGGPNQPQHF.

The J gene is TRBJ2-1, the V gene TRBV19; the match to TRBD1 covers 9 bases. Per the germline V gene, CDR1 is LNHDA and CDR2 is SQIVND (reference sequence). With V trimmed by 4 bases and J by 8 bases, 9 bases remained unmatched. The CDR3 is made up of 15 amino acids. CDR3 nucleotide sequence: TGTGCCAGTAGTACGTACGGACAGGGGATCGATGAGCAGTTCTTC. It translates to CASSTYGQGIDEQFF. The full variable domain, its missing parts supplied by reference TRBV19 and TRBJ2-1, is DGGITQSPKYLFRKEGQNVTLSCEQNLNHDAMYWYRQDPGQGLRLIYYSQIVNDFQKGDIAEGYSVSREKKESFPLTVTSAQKNPTAFYLCASSTYGQGIDEQFFGPGTRLTVL.

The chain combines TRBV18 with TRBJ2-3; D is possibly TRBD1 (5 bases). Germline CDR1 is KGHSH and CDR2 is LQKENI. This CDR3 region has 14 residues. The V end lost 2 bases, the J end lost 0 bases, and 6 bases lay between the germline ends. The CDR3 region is CASSPGASTDTQYF. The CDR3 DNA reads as TGTGCCAGCTCACCAGGGGCTAGCACAGATACGCAGTATTTT.

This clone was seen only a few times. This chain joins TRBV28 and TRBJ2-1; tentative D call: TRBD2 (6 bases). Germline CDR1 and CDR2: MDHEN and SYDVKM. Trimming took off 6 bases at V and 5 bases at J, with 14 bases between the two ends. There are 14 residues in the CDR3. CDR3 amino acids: CASRDGGEHNEQFF. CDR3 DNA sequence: TGTGCCAGCAGGGACGGAGGGGAACACAATGAGCAGTTCTTC.

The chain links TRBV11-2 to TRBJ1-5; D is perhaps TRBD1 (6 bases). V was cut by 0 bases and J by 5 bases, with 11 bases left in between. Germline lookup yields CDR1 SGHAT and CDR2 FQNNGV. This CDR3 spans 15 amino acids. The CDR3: CASSLEGAVHQPQHF. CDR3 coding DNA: TGTGCCAGCAGCTTAGAGGGGGCAGTGCATCAGCCCCAGCATTTT.

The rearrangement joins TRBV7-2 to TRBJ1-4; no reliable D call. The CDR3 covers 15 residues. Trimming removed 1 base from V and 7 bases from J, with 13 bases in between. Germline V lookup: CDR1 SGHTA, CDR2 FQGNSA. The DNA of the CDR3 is TGTGCCAGCAGCTTAGGAGGGCAGCGGAGTGAAAAACTGTTTTTT. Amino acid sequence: CASSLGGQRSEKLFF.

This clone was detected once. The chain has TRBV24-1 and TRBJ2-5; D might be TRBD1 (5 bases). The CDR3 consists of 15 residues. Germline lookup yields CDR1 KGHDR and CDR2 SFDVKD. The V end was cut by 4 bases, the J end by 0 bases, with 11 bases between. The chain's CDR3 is CATSDPTRDQETQYF. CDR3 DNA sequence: TGTGCCACCAGTGACCCGACCAGGGACCAAGAGACCCAGTACTTC.

This CDR3 reads CASSLTPQETQYF. The CDR3, as DNA: TGTGCCAGCAGCTTAACACCTCAGGAGACCCAGTACTTC. The genes are TRBV7-2 and TRBJ2-5, with unresolved D. V lost 2 bases and J lost 5, with 9 bases in between. The CDR3 contains 13 residues. The germline V gene encodes CDR1 SGHTA and CDR2 FQGNSA. Based on the CDR3 plus reference TRBV7-2 and TRBJ2-5, the full variable domain is GAGVSQSPSNKVTEKGKDVELRCDPISGHTALYWYRQSLGQGLEFLIYFQGNSAPDKSGLPSDRFSAERTGGSVSTLTIQRTQQEDSAVYLCASSLTPQETQYFGPGTRLLVL.

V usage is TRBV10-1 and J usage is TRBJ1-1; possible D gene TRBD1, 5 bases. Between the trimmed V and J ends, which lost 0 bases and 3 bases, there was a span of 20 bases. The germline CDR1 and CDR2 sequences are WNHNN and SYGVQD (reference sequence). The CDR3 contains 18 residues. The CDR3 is CASSESTDSLTADTEAFF. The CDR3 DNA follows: TGCGCCAGCAGTGAGTCGACAGATAGTCTTACGGCGGACACTGAAGCTTTCTTT.

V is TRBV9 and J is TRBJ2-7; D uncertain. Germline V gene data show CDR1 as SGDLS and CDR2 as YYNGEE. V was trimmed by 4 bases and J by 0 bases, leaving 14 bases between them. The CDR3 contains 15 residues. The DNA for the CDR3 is TGTGCCAGCAGCCCTTCAATCCTAAGCTCCTACGAGCAGTACTTC. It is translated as CASSPSILSSYEQYF.

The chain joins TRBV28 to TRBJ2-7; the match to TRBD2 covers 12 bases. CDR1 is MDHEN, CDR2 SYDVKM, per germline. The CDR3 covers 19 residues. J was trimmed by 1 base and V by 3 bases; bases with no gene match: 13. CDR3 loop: CASSFRMTSGSPSSYEQYF. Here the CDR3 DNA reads TGTGCCAGCAGTTTCAGGATGACTAGCGGGAGCCCCTCGTCCTACGAGCAGTACTTC.

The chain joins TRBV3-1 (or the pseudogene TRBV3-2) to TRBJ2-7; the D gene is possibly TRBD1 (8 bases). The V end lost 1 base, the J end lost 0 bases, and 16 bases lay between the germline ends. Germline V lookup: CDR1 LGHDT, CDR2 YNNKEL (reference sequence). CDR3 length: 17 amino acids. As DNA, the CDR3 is TGTGCCAGCAGCCAAGTCCGGACAGGGAGGGACTCCTACGAGCAGTACTTC. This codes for CASSQVRTGRDSYEQYF.

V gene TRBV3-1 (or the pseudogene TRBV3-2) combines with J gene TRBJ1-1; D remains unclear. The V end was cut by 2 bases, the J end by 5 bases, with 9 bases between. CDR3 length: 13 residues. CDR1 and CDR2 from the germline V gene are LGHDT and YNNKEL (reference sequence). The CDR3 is CASSQFRRTEAFF. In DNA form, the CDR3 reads TGTGCCAGCAGCCAATTCAGGCGAACTGAAGCTTTCTTT.